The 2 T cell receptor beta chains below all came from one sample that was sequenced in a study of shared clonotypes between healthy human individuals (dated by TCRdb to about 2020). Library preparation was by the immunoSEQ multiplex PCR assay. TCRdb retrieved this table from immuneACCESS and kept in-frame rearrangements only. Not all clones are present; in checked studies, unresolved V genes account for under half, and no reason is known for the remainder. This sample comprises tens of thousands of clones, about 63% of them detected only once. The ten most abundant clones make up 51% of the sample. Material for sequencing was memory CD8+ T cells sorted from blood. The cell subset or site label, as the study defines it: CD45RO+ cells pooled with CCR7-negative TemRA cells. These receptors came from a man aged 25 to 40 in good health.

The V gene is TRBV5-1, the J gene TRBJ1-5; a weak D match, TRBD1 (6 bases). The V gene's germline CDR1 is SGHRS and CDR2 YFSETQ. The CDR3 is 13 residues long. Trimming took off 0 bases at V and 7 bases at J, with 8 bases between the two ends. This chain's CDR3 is CASSLGTEQPQHF. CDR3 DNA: TGCGCCAGCAGCTTGGGGACAGAACAGCCCCAGCATTTT.

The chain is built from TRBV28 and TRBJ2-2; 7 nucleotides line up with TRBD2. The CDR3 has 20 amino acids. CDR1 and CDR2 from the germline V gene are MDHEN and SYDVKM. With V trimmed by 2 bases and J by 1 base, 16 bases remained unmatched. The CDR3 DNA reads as TGTGCCAGCAGTTTAGGATATGACGGGAGGTCGGTTAAGAACACCGGGGAGCTGTTTTTT. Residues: CASSLGYDGRSVKNTGELFF. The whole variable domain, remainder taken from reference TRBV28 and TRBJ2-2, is DVKVTQSSRYLVKRTGEKVFLECVQDMDHENMFWYRQDPGLGLRLIYFSYDVKMKEKGDIPEGYSVSREKKERFSLILESASTNQTSMYLCASSLGYDGRSVKNTGELFFGEGSRLTVL.